This passage covers 32 T cell receptor beta chains from one sample sequenced in a study of cytomegalovirus exposure and HLA in healthy donors. Measured with immunoSEQ multiplex PCR; TCRdb has only the in-frame clones, and not every one. This sample yields 150,000 to 170,000 clones, of which 85% to 90% are seen a single time; around 2.1% belongs to the top ten. Specimen: PBMCs. These receptors all stem from a human donor in good health.

This clone was seen more than once but under ten times. V is TRBV30 and J is TRBJ2-7; D unresolved. Between the trimmed V and J ends, which lost 1 base and 6 bases, there was a span of 7 bases. This CDR3 is 11 amino acids long. The V gene's germline CDR1 is GTSNPN and CDR2 SVGIG (reference sequence). In DNA form, the CDR3 reads TGTGCCTGGAGTGGCGATCTCGAGCAGTACTTC. Translated: CAWSGDLEQYF.

This clone has just one count. V gene TRBV7-9 combines with J gene TRBJ1-5, with 8 positions matching TRBD1. CDR1 SEHNR and CDR2 FQNEAQ come from the germline V gene (reference sequence). CDR3 length equals 14 residues. V lost 5 bases, J lost 3 bases, and 3 bases stayed unmatched. The CDR3 DNA follows: TGTGCCAGCAGCCCGACAGGGGACAATCAGCCCCAGCATTTT. As protein: CASSPTGDNQPQHF.

This clone was counted a few times. The V and J genes are TRBV30 and TRBJ1-2; tentative D call: TRBD1 (5 bases). There are 13 residues in the CDR3. The germline V and J ends were trimmed by 1 base and 8 bases, with 14 bases remaining between them. Looked up from germline, CDR1 is GTSNPN and CDR2 is SVGIG (reference sequence). DNA for the CDR3: TGTGCCTGGAGTGGACAGTTTAGCTACGGCTACACCTTC. Amino acid sequence: CAWSGQFSYGYTF.

V usage is TRBV19 and J usage is TRBJ2-1, with TRBD2 as a possible D gene (6 bases). In germline, CDR1 is LNHDA, CDR2 SQIVND (reference sequence). V dropped 5 bases and J dropped 8 bases, with 22 bases sitting between them. The CDR3 is 16 amino acids. CDR3 sequence reads: CASSARAISGVDEQFF. For the CDR3, the DNA is TGTGCCAGTAGTGCGAGGGCCATTTCGGGGGTCGATGAGCAGTTCTTC.

The chain links TRBV7-8 to TRBJ1-5; 10 bases agree with TRBD1. The CDR3 loop spans 17 amino acids. The germline V gene has CDR1 SGHVS and CDR2 FQNEAQ. With 5 bases clipped from V and 3 bases from J, the junction kept 10 bases outside the gene matches. The chain's CDR3 is CASSLTGQGHPNQPQHF. The CDR3 DNA reads as TGTGCCAGCAGCCTTACGGGACAGGGGCATCCCAATCAGCCCCAGCATTTT.

This sequence joins TRBV5-4 and TRBJ1-2, with TRBD1 matching over 7 bases. Per the germline V gene, CDR1 is SGHNT and CDR2 is YYREEE (reference sequence). The CDR3 is made up of 15 amino acids. V was clipped by 2 bases and J by 0 bases; unmatched bases: 4. The CDR3 spells CASSFPTGANYGYTF. CDR3 coding DNA: TGTGCCAGCAGCTTCCCCACAGGGGCTAACTATGGCTACACCTTC. Combining the CDR3 with reference TRBV5-4 and TRBJ1-2 gives the whole variable domain ETGVTQSPTHLIKTRGQQVTLRCSSQSGHNTVSWYQQALGQGPQFIFQYYREEENGRGNFPPRFSGLQFPNYSSELNVNALELDDSALYLCASSFPTGANYGYTFGSGTRLTVV.

V is TRBV6-5 and J is TRBJ2-7, with a tentative D call TRBD1 (6 bases). Between the trimmed V and J ends, which lost 7 bases and 0 bases, there was a span of 16 bases. The CDR3 runs 15 residues. CDR1 MNHEY and CDR2 SVGAGI come from the germline V gene. CDR3 amino acids: CASMLLTGNSYEQYF. The CDR3 coding sequence is TGTGCCAGCATGCTTTTGACAGGCAACTCCTACGAGCAGTACTTC.

The gene calls are TRBV18 and TRBJ1-2; 7 bases fit TRBD1. In germline, CDR1 is KGHSH, CDR2 LQKENI. The CDR3 is made up of 14 amino acids. V shed 2 bases, J shed 2 bases, and the junction held 2 bases outside the gene matches. CDR3 sequence: CASSPTTGNYGYTF. CDR3 coding DNA: TGTGCCAGCTCACCAACGACAGGGAACTATGGCTACACCTTC.

The CDR3 DNA reads TGTGCCAGCAGTTCTCGGGGGGCGAGACCTGAGCAGTTCTTC. Amino acid sequence: CASSSRGARPEQFF. V is TRBV6-5 and J is TRBJ2-1; TRBD2 might be the D (7 bases). Trimming removed 4 bases from V and 9 bases from J, with 16 bases in between. The CDR3 is made up of 14 amino acids. Germline CDR1 is MNHEY and CDR2 is SVGAGI.

The chain carries TRBV5-1 and TRBJ2-1; 8 bases line up with TRBD2. Germline V gene data show CDR1 as SGHRS and CDR2 as YFSETQ. This CDR3 is built from 15 residues. V lost 1 base, J lost 5 bases, and 5 bases stayed unmatched. The CDR3 loop is CASSLSGGPNNEQFF. CDR3 coding DNA: TGCGCCAGCAGCTTGAGCGGGGGCCCAAACAATGAGCAGTTCTTC.

DNA for the CDR3: TGTGCCAGCAGCTTATTGAGAGGACAGAGCGTGGATGGCTACACCTTC. Protein product: CASSLLRGQSVDGYTF. This chain joins TRBV7-2 and TRBJ1-2; a weak D match, TRBD1 (6 bases). Germline loops: CDR1 SGHTA, CDR2 FQGNSA. The CDR3 runs 16 residues. Trimming stripped 2 bases from V and 6 bases from J, with 19 bases between.

A few counts support this clone. The chain recombines TRBV4-3 with TRBJ1-4; no firm D call. Per the germline V gene, CDR1 is LGHNA and CDR2 is YSLEER. The CDR3 runs to 17 residues. With 0 bases removed from V and 1 base from J, the gap between germline ends came to 12 bases. CDR3 nucleotide sequence: TGCGCCAGCAGCCAAGATCTGATCGGCGGAACTAATGAAAAACTGTTTTTT. This translates into CASSQDLIGGTNEKLFF.

This clone occurred a few times. V gene TRBV6-5 combines with J gene TRBJ1-2, with D possibly TRBD1 on 6 matching bases. Germline values: CDR1 MNHEY, CDR2 SVGAGI. CDR3 length equals 13 residues. Trimming took 7 bases from V and 2 from J, leaving 11 bases between them. The CDR3 region is CASTQQGNYGYTF. The CDR3 DNA reads TGTGCCAGCACCCAACAGGGAAACTATGGCTACACCTTC.

The chain couples TRBV30 to TRBJ2-5; D call uncertain. Germline V gene sequence: CDR1 GTSNPN, CDR2 SVGIG (reference sequence). V lost 0 bases, J lost 5 bases, and 22 bases lay in between. The CDR3 is 17 residues long. The CDR3 is CAWSVRWADPRRETQYF. For the CDR3, the DNA is TGTGCCTGGAGTGTAAGGTGGGCCGACCCCCGTAGGGAGACCCAGTACTTC.

J is TRBJ1-1 and V is TRBV7-3; TRBD1 matches 7 bases. Germline V CDR1 and CDR2: SGHTA, FQGTGA. The V segment lost 5 bases and the J segment 11 bases; nucleotides outside the gene matches: 11. CDR3 length: 13 residues. The CDR3 DNA reads as TGTGCCAGCAGCCCAACCCCAACAGGGGATGCTTTCTTT. It encodes CASSPTPTGDAFF.

The V and J genes are TRBV4-3 and TRBJ2-1, with 14 nucleotides matching TRBD2. The trim removed 3 bases at V and 5 bases at J, leaving 9 bases unmatched. This CDR3 is 18 amino acids long. Germline values: CDR1 LGHNA, CDR2 YSLEER. DNA of the CDR3: TGCGCCAGCAGCCAGATCTACCCGGGACTAGCGGGGGACAATGAGCAGTTCTTC. Its protein is CASSQIYPGLAGDNEQFF.

This chain links TRBV7-9 with TRBJ2-6; 9 nucleotides align to TRBD1. The CDR3 length is 19 residues. V trimming: 1 base; J trimming: 0 bases; junction bases outside the gene matches: 7. CDR1 is SEHNR, CDR2 FQNEAQ, per germline (reference sequence). The CDR3, as DNA: TGTGCCAGCAGCTTAGAATTGGGACAGGGCCACTCTGGGGCCAACGTCCTGACTTTC. Protein product: CASSLELGQGHSGANVLTF.

This clone was seen more than once but under ten times. J is TRBJ2-4 and V is TRBV6-5; TRBD1 aligns across 7 bases. Germline V gene lookup returns CDR1 MNHEY and CDR2 SVGAGI. J gave up 6 bases and V 11 bases, and 10 bases lay outside the gene matches. The CDR3 runs to 13 residues. CDR3 bases: TGTGCCGCTCGGAGAGGGGGCACAAACATTCAGTACTTC. Its protein product is CAARRGGTNIQYF.

The chain joins TRBV18 to TRBJ1-1; tentatively, D is TRBD1 (6 bases). Between the trimmed V and J ends, which lost 1 base and 8 bases, there was a span of 11 bases. CDR3 length: 13 residues. The V gene's germline CDR1 is KGHSH and CDR2 LQKENI. Here the CDR3 reads CASSPRGQSEAFF. DNA for the CDR3: TGTGCCAGCTCACCACGAGGACAGTCAGAAGCTTTCTTT.

This rearrangement joins TRBV4-3 to TRBJ2-5; possibly TRBD2 for D (6 bases). Germline V gene sequence: CDR1 LGHNA, CDR2 YSLEER. The CDR3 has 13 amino acids. V dropped 4 bases and J dropped 3 bases, with 9 bases sitting between them. CDR3 amino acids: CASSRTGEETQYF. DNA for the CDR3: TGCGCCAGCAGCCGAACGGGAGAAGAGACCCAGTACTTC.

The V call is TRBV2, the J call TRBJ1-2, with 8 positions matching TRBD1. The CDR3 is 14 residues long. J lost 2 bases, V lost 3 bases, and 2 bases had no gene match. CDR1 and CDR2 (germline): SNHLY, FYNNEI. The CDR3: CASSENRGNYGYTF. CDR3 DNA sequence: TGTGCCAGCAGTGAGAACAGGGGGAACTATGGCTACACCTTC. The full variable domain, in which reference TRBV2 and TRBJ1-2 provide the parts outside the CDR3, is EPEVTQTPSHQVTQMGQEVILRCVPISNHLYFYWYRQILGQKVEFLVSFYNNEISEKSEIFDDQFSVERPDGSNFTLKIRSTKLEDSAMYFCASSENRGNYGYTFGSGTRLTVV.

The V and J genes are TRBV7-2 and TRBJ2-5; 10 nucleotides align to TRBD1. Trimming at V came to 3 bases and at J to 5 bases, leaving 6 bases not matched to a gene. The germline gives CDR1 SGHTA, CDR2 FQGNSA. The CDR3 extends over 15 amino acids. The CDR3 coding sequence is TGTGCCAGCAGCTTCGGGACAGGGGCCAGGGAGACCCAGTACTTC. Protein product: CASSFGTGARETQYF.

V is TRBV6-1 and J is TRBJ1-1; perhaps TRBD1 as D (6 bases). The V end was cut by 5 bases, the J end by 0 bases, with 10 bases between. Germline loops: CDR1 MNHNS, CDR2 SASEGT. The length of the CDR3 is 14 residues. The CDR3 protein is CASSRTAVNTEAFF. CDR3 nucleotide sequence: TGTGCCAGCAGTAGGACAGCTGTGAACACTGAAGCTTTCTTT.

The rearrangement joins TRBV5-1 to TRBJ2-1, with 10 bases matching TRBD2. CDR3 length: 16 amino acids. Germline lookup yields CDR1 SGHRS and CDR2 YFSETQ. With 2 bases clipped from V and 4 bases from J, the junction kept 6 bases outside the gene matches. The CDR3: CASSLQREGSYNEQFF. The DNA for the CDR3 is TGCGCCAGCAGCTTACAGCGGGAGGGGTCGTACAATGAGCAGTTCTTC.

The chain links TRBV7-8 to TRBJ2-7; the match to TRBD2 covers 9 bases. The germline gives CDR1 SGHVS, CDR2 FQNEAQ. The CDR3 totals 16 residues. V lost 0 bases to trimming and J lost 6 bases; unmatched junction nucleotides: 9. CDR3 nucleotide sequence: TGTGCCAGCAGCTTAGCTTTCTCGGGACTAGCCTCCGAGCAGTACTTC. It yields the protein CASSLAFSGLASEQYF.

This clone was found a few times. J is TRBJ1-5 and V is TRBV28; 7 bases match TRBD1. Germline-derived CDR1 and CDR2 are MDHEN and SYDVKM. V lost 5 bases to trimming and J lost 0 bases; unmatched junction nucleotides: 19. The CDR3 covers 20 residues. The CDR3 protein is CASSRRQGLEAVSSNQPQHF. The CDR3 nucleotides are TGTGCCAGCAGTCGGAGACAGGGATTGGAAGCGGTCTCTAGCAATCAGCCCCAGCATTTT.

This chain joins TRBV6-1 and TRBJ1-1; D unresolved. The CDR3 length is 15 residues. Trimming removed 4 bases from V and 0 bases from J, with 12 bases in between. Per germline, CDR1 MNHNS and CDR2 SASEGT. The CDR3 here is CASSVVGEMNTEAFF. CDR3 bases: TGTGCCAGCAGTGTTGTCGGGGAGATGAACACTGAAGCTTTCTTT.

The chain uses TRBV27 and TRBJ2-7; 8 nucleotides line up with TRBD2. This CDR3 is built from 15 residues. CDR1 MNHEY and CDR2 SMNVEV come from the germline V gene (reference sequence). The J segment lost 0 bases and the V segment lost 5 bases, leaving 6 bases of the junction unmatched. The CDR3 sequence is CASSHQSGSSYEQYF. In nucleotides, the CDR3 is TGTGCCAGCAGTCACCAGAGCGGGAGCTCCTACGAGCAGTACTTC.

The chain joins TRBV9 to TRBJ1-5, with 8 bases that match TRBD1. Germline-derived CDR1 and CDR2 are SGDLS and YYNGEE. Trimming cost V 3 bases and J 6 bases; bases outside gene matches: 2. The CDR3 totals 13 residues. The CDR3 DNA follows: TGTGCCAGCAGCGCGACAGGGGCTCAGCCCCAGCATTTT. Residues: CASSATGAQPQHF.

This chain joins TRBV20-1 and TRBJ2-5; D gene uncertain. Germline loops: CDR1 DFQATT, CDR2 SNEGSKA (reference sequence). The CDR3 contains 11 residues. Trimming removed 4 bases at V and 2 bases at J, with 5 bases between. CDR3 loop: CSAMEQETQYF. The CDR3 DNA reads as TGCAGTGCTATGGAGCAAGAGACCCAGTACTTC.

With respect to this clone: The sample carries other DNA sequences with the same CDR3. The rearrangement links TRBV7-2 to TRBJ2-5; D is ambiguous. V was pared by 0 bases and J by 5 bases, with 4 bases between. The length of the CDR3 is 12 residues. Germline loops: CDR1 SGHTA, CDR2 FQGNSA. In DNA form, the CDR3 reads TGTGCCAGCAGCTTAGCGAGGGAGACCCAGTACTTC. As protein: CASSLARETQYF.

This clone was seen just once. This rearrangement joins TRBV4-3 to TRBJ2-3; weak D call: TRBD1 (6 bases). Trimming removed 1 base from V and 1 base from J, with 9 bases in between. The CDR3 sequence is 15 residues long. The germline V gene encodes CDR1 LGHNA and CDR2 YSLEER. CDR3 sequence (DNA): TGCGCCAGCAGCCAAGGCGGACAGCGCACAGATACGCAGTATTTT. This codes for CASSQGGQRTDTQYF.